The rows below give T cell receptor beta chains drawn from one sample of a study of tumor-infiltrating lymphocytes in oesophageal squamous cell carcinoma. MiXCR, run by TCRdb on the PCR reads, gives a single entry per CDR3 protein. The sample shows about 12,000 distinct CDR3 sequences, 50% to 65% of them seen only once. The sequenced material came from esophageal tumor tissue. The receptors originated from a female donor with esophageal squamous cell carcinoma. Each CDR3 is given with its conserved first and last residue. Fields, in order: V gene, D gene, CDR3 protein. D genes are given only for firm matches.

V: TRBV6-1; D: NA; CDR3: CASSFGLGEQYF
V: TRBV7-6; D: TRBD1; CDR3: CASSLAGYGTGGGDEQYF
V: TRBV5-1; D: NA; CDR3: CASSPDGETQYF
V: TRBV6-1; D: NA; CDR3: CASSGSTDTGELFF
V: TRBV7-6; D: NA; CDR3: CASSPPRGVNTEAFF
V: TRBV11-2; D: TRBD1; CDR3: CASSFRQGVSSYEQYF
V: TRBV7-3; D: NA; CDR3: CASSLGPLQETQYF
V: TRBV6-1; D: TRBD1; CDR3: CASSLRGQGTEAFF
V: TRBV7-3; D: NA; CDR3: CASSQRGSSYNEQFF
V: TRBV28; D: TRBD2; CDR3: CASSYLGLAGTYEQYF
V: TRBV7-9; D: TRBD2; CDR3: CASSPRTSGRNVEQYF
V: TRBV7-2; D: NA; CDR3: CASSALMGTGGTQYF
V: TRBV7-2; D: NA; CDR3: CASSSGTETYEQYF
V: TRBV7-9; D: TRBD1; CDR3: CASSLDRDRGEFF